This is a list of T cell receptor beta chains from one sample in a study of PD-1 blockade in classical Hodgkin lymphoma. Only in-frame clones appear in the TCRdb table, and some are missing; sequencing was by immunoSEQ multiplex PCR. The sample carries 35,000 to 40,000 clones, around nine tenths recorded once. The material was peripheral blood mononuclear cells (PBMCs), obtained before the second cycle of nivolumab. These receptors were obtained from a human donor with classical Hodgkin lymphoma. Both conserved end residues are part of each CDR3. D genes are given only for firm matches. Some rows have no size entry. The others give once, few or many, or a class for an expanded clone.

V gene: TRBV6-5; clone size: .; J gene: TRBJ1-1; D gene: .; CDR3 protein: CASSAFLAMNTEAFF; CDR3 DNA: TGTGCCAGCAGTGCATTCTTAGCCATGAACACTGAAGCTTTCTTT
V gene: TRBV5-4; clone size: .; J gene: TRBJ2-7; D gene: TRBD2; CDR3 protein: CASSTGSGRLYEQYF; CDR3 DNA: TGTGCCAGCAGCACCGGTAGCGGGAGGTTGTACGAGCAGTACTTC
V gene: TRBV7-8; clone size: .; J gene: TRBJ2-1; D gene: .; CDR3 protein: CASSLIPSSYNEQFF; CDR3 DNA: TGTGCCAGCAGCTTAATCCCCAGCTCCTACAATGAGCAGTTCTTC
V gene: TRBV7-9; clone size: .; J gene: TRBJ2-1; D gene: TRBD2; CDR3 protein: CASSPTSGRLNEQFF; CDR3 DNA: TGTGCCAGCAGCCCGACTAGCGGGAGGTTGAATGAGCAGTTCTTC
V gene: TRBV5-1; clone size: .; J gene: TRBJ1-1; D gene: TRBD1; CDR3 protein: CASRRGQGNTEAFF; CDR3 DNA: TGCGCCAGCAGGCGCGGACAGGGTAATACTGAAGCTTTCTTT
V gene: TRBV28; clone size: .; J gene: TRBJ1-2; D gene: .; CDR3 protein: CASSQEGSVANYGYTF; CDR3 DNA: TGTGCCAGCAGTCAAGAAGGGTCTGTTGCTAACTATGGCTACACCTTC
V gene: TRBV10-1; clone size: .; J gene: TRBJ1-5; D gene: .; CDR3 protein: CASSSDTWDGVRPQHF; CDR3 DNA: TGCGCCAGCAGTTCGGACACTTGGGACGGCGTTAGGCCCCAGCATTTT
V gene: TRBV27; clone size: .; J gene: TRBJ1-5; D gene: .; CDR3 protein: CASRGTYSNQPQHF; CDR3 DNA: TGTGCCAGCAGAGGTACTTATAGCAATCAGCCCCAGCATTTT
V gene: TRBV28; clone size: .; J gene: TRBJ2-7; D gene: TRBD2; CDR3 protein: CASSFMALALSSYEQYF; CDR3 DNA: TGTGCCAGCAGTTTCATGGCACTAGCGCTTAGCTCCTACGAGCAGTACTTC
V gene: TRBV30; clone size: .; J gene: TRBJ2-3; D gene: TRBD2; CDR3 protein: CAWSGTSGSTDTQYF; CDR3 DNA: TGTGCCTGGAGTGGAACTAGCGGAAGCACAGATACGCAGTATTTT
V gene: TRBV4-2; clone size: .; J gene: TRBJ2-7; D gene: .; CDR3 protein: CASSQAVESDYAYEQYF; CDR3 DNA: TGTGCCAGCAGCCAAGCGGTCGAGTCAGACTACGCCTACGAGCAGTACTTC
V gene: TRBV5-5; clone size: .; J gene: TRBJ1-4; D gene: .; CDR3 protein: CASRRGGRANEKLFF; CDR3 DNA: TGTGCCAGCCGTAGGGGGGGCCGGGCTAATGAAAAACTGTTTTTT
V gene: TRBV18; clone size: .; J gene: TRBJ2-1; D gene: .; CDR3 protein: CASSPIATGNEQFF; CDR3 DNA: TGTGCCAGCTCACCAATTGCAACAGGGAATGAGCAGTTCTTC
V gene: TRBV5-8; clone size: once; J gene: TRBJ1-2; D gene: .; CDR3 protein: CAASSRGYGYTF; CDR3 DNA: TGTGCCGCGTCCTCGCGGGGCTATGGCTACACCTTC
V gene: TRBV15; clone size: few; J gene: TRBJ1-2; D gene: .; CDR3 protein: CATSGPNYGYTF; CDR3 DNA: TGTGCCACCAGTGGCCCTAACTATGGCTACACCTTC
V gene: TRBV7-7; clone size: .; J gene: TRBJ2-7; D gene: .; CDR3 protein: CASSLDWSREQYF; CDR3 DNA: TGTGCTAGCAGCTTAGACTGGTCTCGGGAGCAGTACTTC
V gene: TRBV9; clone size: .; J gene: TRBJ1-2; D gene: TRBD1; CDR3 protein: CASSWTGESGYTF; CDR3 DNA: TGTGCCAGCAGCTGGACAGGGGAGAGTGGCTACACCTTC
V gene: TRBV7-3; clone size: .; J gene: TRBJ2-7; D gene: .; CDR3 protein: CASSPSQDYEQYF; CDR3 DNA: TGTGCCAGCAGCCCCTCGCAGGACTACGAGCAGTACTTC
V gene: TRBV9; clone size: few; J gene: TRBJ2-1; D gene: .; CDR3 protein: CASSTRFGQGNEQFF; CDR3 DNA: TGTGCCAGCAGCACCCGTTTCGGCCAGGGGAATGAGCAGTTCTTC
V gene: TRBV9; clone size: .; J gene: TRBJ2-7; D gene: TRBD2; CDR3 protein: CASSATTSWTYEQYF; CDR3 DNA: TGTGCCAGCAGCGCCACGACTAGCTGGACCTACGAGCAGTACTTC
V gene: TRBV19; clone size: .; J gene: TRBJ2-7; D gene: .; CDR3 protein: CASSISPPYEQYF; CDR3 DNA: TGTGCCAGTAGTATTTCCCCTCCCTACGAGCAGTACTTC
V gene: TRBV5-6; clone size: .; J gene: TRBJ1-3; D gene: .; CDR3 protein: CASSLAGMDTIYF; CDR3 DNA: TGTGCCAGCAGCTTGGCGGGGATGGACACCATATATTTT